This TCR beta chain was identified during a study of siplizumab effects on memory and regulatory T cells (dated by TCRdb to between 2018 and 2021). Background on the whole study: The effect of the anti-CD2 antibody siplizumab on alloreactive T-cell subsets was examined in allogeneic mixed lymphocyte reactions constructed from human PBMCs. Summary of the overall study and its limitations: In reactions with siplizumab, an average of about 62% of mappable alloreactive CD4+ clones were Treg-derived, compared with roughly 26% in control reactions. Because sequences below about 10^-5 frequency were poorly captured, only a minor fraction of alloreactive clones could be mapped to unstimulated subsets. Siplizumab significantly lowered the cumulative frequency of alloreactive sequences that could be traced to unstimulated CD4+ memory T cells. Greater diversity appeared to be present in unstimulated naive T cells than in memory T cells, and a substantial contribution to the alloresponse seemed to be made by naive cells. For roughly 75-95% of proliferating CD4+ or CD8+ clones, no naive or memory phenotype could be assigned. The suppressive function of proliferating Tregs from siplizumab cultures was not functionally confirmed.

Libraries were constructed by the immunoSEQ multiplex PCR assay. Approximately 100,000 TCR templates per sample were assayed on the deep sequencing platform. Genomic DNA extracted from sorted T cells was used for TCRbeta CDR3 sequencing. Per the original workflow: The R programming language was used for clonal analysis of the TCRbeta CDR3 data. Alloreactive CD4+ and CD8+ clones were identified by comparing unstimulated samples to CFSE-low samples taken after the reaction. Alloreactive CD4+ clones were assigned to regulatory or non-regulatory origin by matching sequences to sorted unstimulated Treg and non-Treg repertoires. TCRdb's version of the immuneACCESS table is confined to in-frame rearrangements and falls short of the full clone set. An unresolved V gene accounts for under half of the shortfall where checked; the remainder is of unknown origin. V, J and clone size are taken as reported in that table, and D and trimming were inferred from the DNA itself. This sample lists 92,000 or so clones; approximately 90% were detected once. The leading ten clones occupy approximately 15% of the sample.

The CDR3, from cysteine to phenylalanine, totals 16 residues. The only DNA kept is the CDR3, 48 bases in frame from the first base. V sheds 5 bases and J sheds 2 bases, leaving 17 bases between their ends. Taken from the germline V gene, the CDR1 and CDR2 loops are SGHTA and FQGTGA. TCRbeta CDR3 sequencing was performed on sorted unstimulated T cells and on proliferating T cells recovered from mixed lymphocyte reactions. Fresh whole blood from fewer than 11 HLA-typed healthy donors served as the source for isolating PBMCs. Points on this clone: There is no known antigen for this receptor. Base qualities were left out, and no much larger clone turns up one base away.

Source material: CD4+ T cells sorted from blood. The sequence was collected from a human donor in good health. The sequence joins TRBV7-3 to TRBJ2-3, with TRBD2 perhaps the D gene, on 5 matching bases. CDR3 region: CASSPLGPTNTDTQYF. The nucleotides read TGTGCCAGCAGCCCTCTTGGGCCGACTAACACAGATACGCAGTATTTT. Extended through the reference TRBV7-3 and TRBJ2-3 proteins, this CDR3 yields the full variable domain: GAGVSQTPSNKVTEKGKYVELRCDPISGHTALYWYRQSLGQGPEFLIYFQGTGAADDSGLPNDRFFAVRPEGSVSTLKIQRTERGDSAVYLCASSPLGPTNTDTQYFGPGTRLTVL.